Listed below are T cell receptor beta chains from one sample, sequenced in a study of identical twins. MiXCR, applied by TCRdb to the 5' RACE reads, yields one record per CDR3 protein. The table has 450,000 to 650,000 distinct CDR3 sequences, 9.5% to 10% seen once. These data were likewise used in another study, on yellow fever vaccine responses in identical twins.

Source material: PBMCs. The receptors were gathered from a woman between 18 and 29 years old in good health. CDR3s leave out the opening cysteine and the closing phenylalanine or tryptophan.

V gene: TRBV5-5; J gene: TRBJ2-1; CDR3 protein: ASSLAGFTYNEQF
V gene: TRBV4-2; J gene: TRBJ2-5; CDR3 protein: ASSQRPGGAGETQY
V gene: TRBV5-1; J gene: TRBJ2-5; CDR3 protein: ASSFGTSGSLVGETQY
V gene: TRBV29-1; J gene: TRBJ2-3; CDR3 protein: SVPWRGPLGTDTQY
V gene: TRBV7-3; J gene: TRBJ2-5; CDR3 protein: ASSSRLAGGRQETQY
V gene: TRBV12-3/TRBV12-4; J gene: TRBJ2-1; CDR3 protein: ASSPAGLAGSNEQF
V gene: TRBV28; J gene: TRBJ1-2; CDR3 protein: ASSLSTQPYGYT
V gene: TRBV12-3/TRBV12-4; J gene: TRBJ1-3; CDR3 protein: ASSLESGFGNTIY
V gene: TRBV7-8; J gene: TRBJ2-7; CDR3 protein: ASRDRDRGYEQY
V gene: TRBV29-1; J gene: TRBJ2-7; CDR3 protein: SGGPGGEQY
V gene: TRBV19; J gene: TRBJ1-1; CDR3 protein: ASSSWRTGGRAEAF
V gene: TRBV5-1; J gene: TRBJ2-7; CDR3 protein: ASSLGGDLYEQY
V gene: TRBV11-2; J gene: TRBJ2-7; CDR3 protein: ASSLGGSHGGGPQYEQY
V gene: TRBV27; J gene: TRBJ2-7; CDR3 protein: ASSKSGTGPESPSYEQY
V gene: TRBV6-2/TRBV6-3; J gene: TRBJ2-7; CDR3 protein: ASTQKVGGVYEQY
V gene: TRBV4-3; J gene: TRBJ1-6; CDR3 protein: ASSQDWGGPPLH
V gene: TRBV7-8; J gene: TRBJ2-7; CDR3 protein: ASSLRHQSYEQY
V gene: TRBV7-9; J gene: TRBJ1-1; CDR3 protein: ASHSGGEAF
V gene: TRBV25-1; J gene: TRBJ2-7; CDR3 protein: ASSALGTGQGTYEQY
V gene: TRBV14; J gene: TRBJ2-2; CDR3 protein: ASSQDPPLAVNTGELF
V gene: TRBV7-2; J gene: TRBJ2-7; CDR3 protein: ASSLANSYEQY
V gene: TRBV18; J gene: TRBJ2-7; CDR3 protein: ASSPPGVLSYEQY
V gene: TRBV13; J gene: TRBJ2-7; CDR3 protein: ASSLNTEQY